This TCR beta chain is from a study of blood T cells in healthy people across ages. Study results and caveats: Naive T cell percentage strongly correlated with TCR beta diversity.

The germline gives CDR1 DFQATT, CDR2 SNEGSKA (reference sequence). Trimming removed 6 bases at V and 5 bases at J, with 15 bases between. The CDR3 has 13 amino acids. This clonotype turned up a few times. No antigen is known for it. With a J-beta primer mix and a sample-barcoded 5' primer, a second PCR ran roughly 6 to 11 cycles. TCRdb recomputed calls from the 5' RACE reads with MiXCR, one row per CDR3 protein. The data contain some 940,000 distinct CDR3 sequences, approximately 32% of them singletons. The sample was also reused in another study, on T cells of mothers and their children.

The sample consisted of blood. V gene TRBV20-1 combines with J gene TRBJ2-3; D may correspond to TRBD1 or TRBD2 (6 bases each). The sequence derives from a woman between 35 and 50 years old in good health. CDR3 sequence (DNA): TGCAGTGCAGCCGGTGGGGGGCAAGATACGCAGTATTTT. Protein product: CSAAGGGQDTQYF.